Below, one T cell receptor beta chain is given with its context. The data stem from a study of early T cells in non-severe SARS-CoV-2 infection. Per germline, CDR1 ENHRY and CDR2 SYGVKD. This CDR3 contains 15 residues. V lost 0 bases, J lost 0 bases, and 8 bases lay in between. Attachment of unique molecular identifiers was made to individual cDNA molecules. TCRdb independently ran MiXCR on the 5' RACE reads; one entry per CDR3 protein. The table lists about 34,000 distinct CDR3 sequences, roughly 6% of them singletons. The receptor comes from an adult who was a healthcare worker with PCR-confirmed SARS-CoV-2 infection or an uninfected control (not recorded which). Sequencing was done on a sample of whole blood. The chain has TRBV10-3 and TRBJ1-1; no firm D call. The CDR3 nucleotides read TGTGCCATCAGTGAGTCGCGGGCTATGAACACTGAAGCTTTCTTT. As protein: CAISESRAMNTEAFF.